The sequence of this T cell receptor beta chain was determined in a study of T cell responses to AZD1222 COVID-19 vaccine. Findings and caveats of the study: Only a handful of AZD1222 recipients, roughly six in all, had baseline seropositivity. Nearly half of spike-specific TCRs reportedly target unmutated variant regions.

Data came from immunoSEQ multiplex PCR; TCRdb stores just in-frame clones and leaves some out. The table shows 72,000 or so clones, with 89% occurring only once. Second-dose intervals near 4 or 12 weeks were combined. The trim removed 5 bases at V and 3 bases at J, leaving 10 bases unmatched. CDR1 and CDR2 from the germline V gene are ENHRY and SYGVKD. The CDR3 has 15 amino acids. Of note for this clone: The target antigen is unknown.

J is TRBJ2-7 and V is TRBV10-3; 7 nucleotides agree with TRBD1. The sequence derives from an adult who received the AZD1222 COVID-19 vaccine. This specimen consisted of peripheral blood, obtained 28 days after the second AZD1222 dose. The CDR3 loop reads CAISKQTGSDYEQYF. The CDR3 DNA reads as TGTGCCATCAGTAAACAGACAGGGTCCGACTACGAGCAGTACTTC.